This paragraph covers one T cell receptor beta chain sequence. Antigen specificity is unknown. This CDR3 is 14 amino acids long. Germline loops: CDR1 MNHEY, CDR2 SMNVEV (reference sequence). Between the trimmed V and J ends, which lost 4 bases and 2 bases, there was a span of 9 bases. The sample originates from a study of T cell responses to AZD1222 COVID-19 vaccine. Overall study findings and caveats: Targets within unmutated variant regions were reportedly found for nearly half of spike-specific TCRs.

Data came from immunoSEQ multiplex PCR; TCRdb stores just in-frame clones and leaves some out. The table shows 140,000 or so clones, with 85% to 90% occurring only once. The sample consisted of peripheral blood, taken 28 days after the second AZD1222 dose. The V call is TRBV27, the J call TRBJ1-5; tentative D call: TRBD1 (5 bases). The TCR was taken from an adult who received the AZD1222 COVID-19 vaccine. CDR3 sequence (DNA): TGTGCCAGCAGTTGGGGCAGCGGCAATCAGCCCCAGCATTTT. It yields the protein CASSWGSGNQPQHF.